In its sample, the clone carrying this TCR beta chain was seen many times. This entry comes from a study of shared clonotypes between healthy human individuals. CDR1 is MDHEN, CDR2 SYDVKM, per germline. The V segment lost 6 bases and the J segment 3 bases; nucleotides outside the gene matches: 6. The CDR3 contains 15 residues. Measured with immunoSEQ multiplex PCR; TCRdb has only the in-frame clones, and not every one. The profile shows approximately 500,000 clones, around 79% of them singletons. This chain joins TRBV28 and TRBJ1-5; TRBD1 aligns across 9 bases. The sequencing input was PBMCs. This receptor was identified in a woman aged 40 to 50 in good health. Some clones in this sample may be carry-over from other donors' samples. CDR3 protein: CASSPGQGYNQPQHF. The CDR3 DNA reads TGTGCCAGCAGCCCGGGACAGGGCTACAATCAGCCCCAGCATTTT.